The following is a T cell receptor beta chain sequence with its context. As handled by the study authors: Estimated nucleated cell counts came from reference gene primer amplification. TCRdb's table, derived via immunoSEQ multiplex PCR, lists solely in-frame clones and lacks some. V and J calls and clone size are given by that table; D and trimming were obtained from the DNA. The sample lists 95,000 to 100,000 clones; about 88% were seen once. The data belong to a study of blood T cell repertoires in COVID-19. Across the whole study: The analysed material was cDNA or gDNA that came from T cells, B-cell-depleted T cells, or PBMCs.

V was trimmed by 0 bases and J by 7 bases, leaving 7 bases between them. The CDR3 totals 11 residues. CDR1 and CDR2 from the germline V gene are SQVTM and ANQGSEA. The chain employs TRBV29-1 and TRBJ2-7, with D possibly TRBD2 on 6 matching bases. The TCR was taken from a woman in her sixties or seventies with acute or convalescent COVID-19. Sequenced: peripheral blood. Here the CDR3 reads CSVEEGREQYF. DNA of the CDR3: TGCAGCGTTGAAGAGGGGAGGGAGCAGTACTTC.